The present T cell receptor (beta chain) was sequenced within a study of identical twins. TCRdb used MiXCR to reprocess the 5' RACE reads, holding one entry per CDR3 protein. The sample holds about 890,000 distinct CDR3 sequences, over 9% seen once. Healthy Caucasians supplied all donations. Deletions cut 0 bases from V and 9 bases from J, with 14 bases between. Germline CDR1 is SGHNT and CDR2 is YENEEA. This CDR3 is built from 14 residues. Details on this clonotype: No antigen is known for it.

Study-wide results and limits: Out-of-frame alpha sequences common to twins exhibited a surplus of low generation probability.

These sequences were also reported in another study, on yellow fever vaccine responses in identical twins.

This chain uses TRBV11-3 with TRBJ2-5; no definite D call. The sequence came from a woman aged 18-35 years in good health. Sequenced sample: PBMCs. CDR3 in amino acids: CASSLDSMGSAQYF. In DNA form, the CDR3 reads TGTGCCAGCAGCTTAGATTCTATGGGGTCAGCCCAGTACTTC.